This is a list of T cell receptor beta chains from one sample in a study of PD-1 blockade in classical Hodgkin lymphoma. The assay was immunoSEQ multiplex PCR, and TCRdb's table has in-frame clones only and misses some. Among about 90,000 clones listed, 83% were seen once. The starting material was peripheral blood mononuclear cells (PBMCs), obtained before the fourth cycle of nivolumab. These receptors were taken from a human donor with classical Hodgkin lymphoma. Each CDR3 is given with its conserved first and last residue. D genes are given only for firm matches. Rows give clone size only sometimes, using once, few, many, or a class for an expanded clone.

abundance,len,v_gene,j_gene,d_gene,CDR3nt,CDR3aa
-,14,TRBV9,TRBJ2-2,-,TGTGCCAGCAGCGTAACCGGGAACACCGGGGAGCTGTTTTTT,CASSVTGNTGELFF
-,14,TRBV5-6,TRBJ1-1,-,TGTGCCAGCAGCTTGTCGGGCAGGAACACTGAAGCTTTCTTT,CASSLSGRNTEAFF
few,11,TRBV2,TRBJ2-7,-,TGTGCCAGCAGCGCACAGTACGAGCAGTACTTC,CASSAQYEQYF
-,16,TRBV10-3,TRBJ1-5,TRBD1,TGTGCCATCAGTGAGTCGAGGGGACAGGGGCTTCAGCCCCAGCATTTT,CAISESRGQGLQPQHF
-,17,TRBV9,TRBJ2-2,TRBD2,TGTGCCAGCAGCGTCGCTAGCGGGAGGGCGAACACCGGGGAGCTGTTTTTT,CASSVASGRANTGELFF
-,15,TRBV19,TRBJ1-5,-,TGTGCCAGTAGTATAGATCGTACAGGTTTTGTGCCCCAGCATTTT,CASSIDRTGFVPQHF
-,16,TRBV5-8,TRBJ1-1,-,TGTGCCAGCAGCTTGCCCACGAGACGGGGGAGCACTGAAGCTTTCTTT,CASSLPTRRGSTEAFF
once,13,TRBV29-1,TRBJ2-2,TRBD2,TGCAGCGTTCTGGTGCGGGAGGTCGGGGAGCTGTTTTTT,CSVLVREVGELFF
-,15,TRBV11-2,TRBJ2-4,TRBD2,TGTGCCAGCAGCACCCCTAGCGGGGGCACGGACATTCAGTACTTC,CASSTPSGGTDIQYF
-,16,TRBV2,TRBJ1-3,TRBD1,TGTGCCAGCAGTCCGGACAGGGCATCACTTGGAAACACCATATATTTT,CASSPDRASLGNTIYF
-,14,TRBV9,TRBJ2-3,-,TGTGCCAGCAGCCCCGGGAGAGTCACAGATACGCAGTATTTT,CASSPGRVTDTQYF
-,14,TRBV7-9,TRBJ2-7,-,TGTGCCAGCCGAGATGACGGATACTCCTACGAGCAGTACTTC,CASRDDGYSYEQYF
-,12,TRBV2,TRBJ2-1,-,TGTGCCAGCAGCATTGCCGTAGGTGAGCAGTTCTTC,CASSIAVGEQFF
-,15,TRBV9,TRBJ1-1,TRBD1,TGTGCCAGCAGCGTAGTAGGACAGGTTGACACTGAAGCTTTCTTT,CASSVVGQVDTEAFF
-,13,TRBV2,TRBJ2-3,-,TGTGCCAGCGGGTTAGGACTAAGAGATACGCAGTATTTT,CASGLGLRDTQYF
once,14,TRBV19,TRBJ2-1,TRBD1,TGTGCCAGTACCCTCGGGACAGGGAGTCGTGAGCAGTTCTTC,CASTLGTGSREQFF
-,15,TRBV6-5,TRBJ1-2,TRBD1,TGTGCCAGCAGTTCCAAACAGGGGGCTGGCTATGGCTACACCTTC,CASSSKQGAGYGYTF
-,15,TRBV5-1,TRBJ2-1,-,TGCGCCAGCAGCTCGCCGGGACTGGGGTCCAATGAGCAGTTCTTC,CASSSPGLGSNEQFF
-,12,TRBV25-1,TRBJ1-1,TRBD1,TGTGCCAGCAGTGGAGACAGGGCTGAAGCTTTCTTT,CASSGDRAEAFF
few,14,TRBV29-1,TRBJ2-1,TRBD2,TGCAGCGTGACCGGGACTAGCGGGGACAATGAGCAGTTCTTC,CSVTGTSGDNEQFF
-,14,TRBV12-5,TRBJ2-7,TRBD1,TGTGCTAGTGGCCCTGGACAGGGGGGTCCCGAGCAGTACTTC,CASGPGQGGPEQYF
few,15,TRBV15,TRBJ1-4,-,TGTGCCACCAGCAGCCCCGGGACCGTTCATGAAAAACTGTTTTTT,CATSSPGTVHEKLFF
-,12,TRBV19,TRBJ2-1,-,TGTGCCAGTAGTATTACGGGACATGAGCAGTTCTTC,CASSITGHEQFF
-,18,TRBV27,TRBJ1-1,TRBD1,TGTGCCAGCAGTTACCTACCGGGACAGGGAAGGGGGAGGCCTGAAGCTTTCTTT,CASSYLPGQGRGRPEAFF
-,12,TRBV29-1,TRBJ2-7,-,TGCAGCGTTGAACAGGTTAGCTACGAGCAGTACTTC,CSVEQVSYEQYF
-,14,TRBV10-3,TRBJ1-5,TRBD1,TGTGCCATCAAACCAGGGGGCGGCAATCAGCCCCAGCATTTT,CAIKPGGGNQPQHF
-,15,TRBV5-1,TRBJ2-3,TRBD2,TGCGCCAGCAGCTTAACGGGAGGGGAGGCAGATACGCAGTATTTT,CASSLTGGEADTQYF
once,14,TRBV9,TRBJ2-3,-,TGTGCCAGCAGCGTAGCTGATCCCCCAGATACGCAGTATTTT,CASSVADPPDTQYF
-,14,TRBV6-5,TRBJ2-3,TRBD2,TGTGCCAGCAACCTAGCGGGAGGGCTCGATACGCAGTATTTT,CASNLAGGLDTQYF
-,18,TRBV19,TRBJ2-1,TRBD2,TGTGCCAGTAGTATGCGCGGGACTAGCGGGAGATCGGTGAATGAGCAGTTCTTC,CASSMRGTSGRSVNEQFF
-,13,TRBV7-9,TRBJ1-1,-,TGTGCCAGCAGCGAGTCATTGGGCACTGAAGCTTTCTTT,CASSESLGTEAFF
-,14,TRBV7-8,TRBJ2-1,-,TGTGCCAGCAGCACAACCATAACCTACAATGAGCAGTTCTTC,CASSTTITYNEQFF